The present entry profiles one TCR beta chain with its context. The target antigen is unknown. Healthy Caucasians supplied all donations. This record comes from a study of identical twins. Broader study findings: Invariant MAIT and iNKT cells are populations that could partly confound zero-insertion analyses. With abundant cord blood beta clonotypes, insertions were fewer; memory repertoires showed no such pattern.

The CDR3 has 14 amino acids. The germline V gene has CDR1 KGHDR and CDR2 SFDVKD. V lost 0 bases and J 5 bases, leaving 8 bases between the germline ends. Unique molecular identifiers were in the cDNA, with template-switch universal primer binding. TCRdb passed the 5' RACE reads through MiXCR, listing each CDR3 protein once. The sample lists around 1.7 million distinct CDR3 sequences; less than 35% were seen once. The sample consisted of cord blood. This chain links TRBV24-1 with TRBJ2-3, with no clear D. The sequence was collected from a newborn girl in good health. DNA of the CDR3: TGTGCCACCAGTGATTTGCAATCGGAAGATACGCAGTATTTT. Protein sequence: CATSDLQSEDTQYF.